The rows below give T cell receptor beta chains drawn from one sample of a study of technical replicates of blood from several donors. Using immunoSEQ multiplex PCR, the repertoire was profiled, and TCRdb retains in-frame clones only, with some absent. The sample has 75,000 to 100,000 clones; 95% to 97% are singletons. Material: T cells isolated from PBMCs. Receptors originate from a human donor in good health. The CDR3 runs from the conserved cysteine through the conserved F or W. A D gene is named only where the DNA matches it firmly. Where a row states a size, it is once, few, many or the class of an expanded clone; other rows omit it.

clone_size: -; v_call: TRBV7-9; j_call: TRBJ2-5; d_call: TRBD2; cdr3_aa: CASSLGGGTQYF; cdr3_nt: TGTGCCAGCAGCTTAGGGGGGGGGACCCAGTACTTC
clone_size: once; v_call: TRBV11-2; j_call: TRBJ2-1; d_call: TRBD2; cdr3_aa: CASSSLTSGRIYNEQFF; cdr3_nt: TGTGCCAGCAGCTCCCTGACTAGCGGGAGAATCTACAATGAGCAGTTCTTC
clone_size: -; v_call: TRBV30; j_call: TRBJ1-5; d_call: -; cdr3_aa: CAWSTTMGTQPQHF; cdr3_nt: TGTGCCTGGAGCACGACTATGGGTACGCAGCCCCAGCATTTT
clone_size: -; v_call: TRBV2; j_call: TRBJ1-4; d_call: TRBD1; cdr3_aa: CASTSQGTDYEKLFF; cdr3_nt: TGTGCCAGCACTTCACAGGGGACAGATTATGAAAAACTGTTTTTT
clone_size: -; v_call: TRBV6-5; j_call: TRBJ1-2; d_call: -; cdr3_aa: CASSSALVAAEGYTF; cdr3_nt: TGTGCCAGCAGTTCAGCACTCGTGGCCGCGGAGGGCTACACCTTC
clone_size: -; v_call: TRBV28; j_call: TRBJ1-2; d_call: -; cdr3_aa: CASRAVGGVYGYTF; cdr3_nt: TGTGCCAGCAGGGCCGTGGGGGGGGTCTATGGCTACACCTTC
clone_size: -; v_call: TRBV4-3; j_call: TRBJ2-2; d_call: TRBD2; cdr3_aa: CASSQVDWREDTGELFF; cdr3_nt: TGCGCCAGCAGCCAAGTGGACTGGCGGGAGGATACCGGGGAGCTGTTTTTT
clone_size: -; v_call: TRBV5-1; j_call: TRBJ2-5; d_call: -; cdr3_aa: CASSLRGGGPETQYF; cdr3_nt: TGCGCCAGCAGCTTAAGGGGGGGAGGGCCGGAGACCCAGTACTTC
clone_size: -; v_call: TRBV12-5; j_call: TRBJ1-1; d_call: TRBD1; cdr3_aa: CASGFNPGDSTTEAFF; cdr3_nt: TGTGCTAGTGGTTTCAACCCCGGGGACAGTACCACTGAAGCTTTCTTT
clone_size: -; v_call: TRBV30; j_call: TRBJ2-3; d_call: TRBD2; cdr3_aa: CAWSGTSGTDTQYF; cdr3_nt: TGTGCCTGGAGTGGGACTAGCGGCACAGATACGCAGTATTTT
clone_size: -; v_call: TRBV4-2; j_call: TRBJ1-3; d_call: -; cdr3_aa: CASSQEAGGNTIYF; cdr3_nt: TGTGCCAGCAGCCAAGAGGCAGGGGGAAACACCATATATTTT
clone_size: once; v_call: TRBV18; j_call: TRBJ2-5; d_call: -; cdr3_aa: CASSPAGLSQETQYF; cdr3_nt: TGTGCCAGCTCACCCGCCGGACTTTCTCAAGAGACCCAGTACTTC
clone_size: -; v_call: TRBV11-3; j_call: TRBJ2-7; d_call: -; cdr3_aa: CASSLGRNNYEQYF; cdr3_nt: TGTGCCAGCAGCTTAGGCAGGAACAACTACGAGCAGTACTTC
clone_size: -; v_call: TRBV7-8; j_call: TRBJ2-3; d_call: TRBD1; cdr3_aa: CASSLKGGGTDTQYF; cdr3_nt: TGTGCCAGCAGCTTAAAAGGGGGCGGCACAGATACGCAGTATTTT
clone_size: few; v_call: TRBV11-3; j_call: TRBJ1-1; d_call: -; cdr3_aa: CASTGQNTEAFF; cdr3_nt: TGTGCCAGCACCGGACAGAACACTGAAGCTTTCTTT
clone_size: -; v_call: TRBV4-3; j_call: TRBJ2-7; d_call: -; cdr3_aa: CASSQMQGPLSYEQYF; cdr3_nt: TGCGCCAGCAGCCAAATGCAGGGGCCTCTCTCCTACGAGCAGTACTTC
clone_size: -; v_call: TRBV7-9; j_call: TRBJ2-1; d_call: TRBD2; cdr3_aa: CASSFSGKGGNEQFF; cdr3_nt: TGTGCCAGCAGCTTTAGCGGGAAAGGGGGCAATGAGCAGTTCTTC
clone_size: -; v_call: TRBV5-1; j_call: TRBJ1-1; d_call: -; cdr3_aa: CASSLGGHQNTEAFF; cdr3_nt: TGCGCCAGCAGCTTGGGGGGACACCAGAACACTGAAGCTTTCTTT
clone_size: -; v_call: TRBV21-1; j_call: TRBJ1-2; d_call: -; cdr3_aa: CASSKVSNRSYGYTF; cdr3_nt: TGTGCCAGCAGCAAAGTATCAAACAGATCATATGGCTACACCTTC
clone_size: -; v_call: TRBV10-3; j_call: TRBJ2-7; d_call: -; cdr3_aa: CAISDGERVGLEQYF; cdr3_nt: TGTGCCATCAGTGATGGAGAAAGGGTCGGACTCGAGCAGTACTTC
clone_size: -; v_call: TRBV27; j_call: TRBJ2-5; d_call: TRBD2; cdr3_aa: CASSYGTTGETQYF; cdr3_nt: TGTGCCAGCAGTTATGGGACTACGGGGGAGACCCAGTACTTC
clone_size: -; v_call: TRBV28; j_call: TRBJ2-7; d_call: TRBD2; cdr3_aa: CASSLPSGGVGYEQYF; cdr3_nt: TGTGCCAGCAGTTTGCCCAGCGGGGGGGTAGGTTACGAGCAGTACTTC
clone_size: -; v_call: TRBV11-1; j_call: TRBJ1-1; d_call: TRBD1; cdr3_aa: CASRKTGGGTEAFF; cdr3_nt: TGTGCCAGCAGAAAGACAGGGGGAGGCACTGAAGCTTTCTTT
clone_size: -; v_call: TRBV4-1; j_call: TRBJ1-1; d_call: -; cdr3_aa: CASSQGDRRAEAFF; cdr3_nt: TGCGCCAGCAGCCAAGGAGATAGGAGGGCTGAAGCTTTCTTT
clone_size: -; v_call: TRBV30; j_call: TRBJ2-4; d_call: TRBD1; cdr3_aa: CAWGDRGPKNIQYF; cdr3_nt: TGTGCCTGGGGTGACAGGGGACCCAAAAACATTCAGTACTTC
clone_size: once; v_call: TRBV15; j_call: TRBJ1-3; d_call: -; cdr3_aa: CATSSIERGLVLVGDF; cdr3_nt: TGTGCCACCAGCAGCATAGAGAGGGGACTGGTACTCGTGGGAGATTTT
clone_size: -; v_call: TRBV7-2; j_call: TRBJ1-2; d_call: -; cdr3_aa: CASSLESRTVYGYTF; cdr3_nt: TGTGCCAGCAGCTTAGAATCCCGGACAGTCTATGGCTACACCTTC
clone_size: -; v_call: TRBV19; j_call: TRBJ2-2; d_call: -; cdr3_aa: CASVRGFSGELFF; cdr3_nt: TGTGCCAGCGTGAGGGGGTTCTCCGGGGAGCTGTTTTTT
clone_size: -; v_call: TRBV7-2; j_call: TRBJ2-3; d_call: -; cdr3_aa: CASSPSGRGTDTQYF; cdr3_nt: TGTGCCAGCAGCCCCAGCGGACGGGGCACAGATACGCAGTATTTT
clone_size: -; v_call: TRBV27; j_call: TRBJ2-4; d_call: -; cdr3_aa: CASSIRTGMGQNIQYF; cdr3_nt: TGTGCCAGCAGTATAAGAACAGGGATGGGGCAAAACATTCAGTACTTC
clone_size: -; v_call: TRBV7-9; j_call: TRBJ1-2; d_call: -; cdr3_aa: CASAGESGYGYTF; cdr3_nt: TGTGCCAGCGCGGGGGAGTCTGGCTATGGCTACACCTTC
clone_size: -; v_call: TRBV6-4; j_call: TRBJ2-1; d_call: -; cdr3_aa: CASSDQVGGYNEQFF; cdr3_nt: TGTGCCAGCAGTGACCAAGTAGGGGGTTACAATGAGCAGTTCTTC
clone_size: -; v_call: TRBV5-8; j_call: TRBJ2-5; d_call: TRBD2; cdr3_aa: CASSLGGTSGSGETQYF; cdr3_nt: TGTGCCAGCAGCTTGGGGGGGACTAGCGGGAGTGGAGAGACCCAGTACTTC
clone_size: -; v_call: TRBV15; j_call: TRBJ2-3; d_call: TRBD2; cdr3_aa: CATSRPIAGGKDTQYF; cdr3_nt: TGTGCCACCAGCAGACCTATAGCGGGAGGGAAGGATACGCAGTATTTT
clone_size: few; v_call: TRBV30; j_call: TRBJ1-5; d_call: -; cdr3_aa: CAWSVGGDNQPQHF; cdr3_nt: TGTGCCTGGAGTGTGGGGGGGGACAATCAGCCCCAGCATTTT
clone_size: -; v_call: TRBV7-8; j_call: TRBJ1-4; d_call: TRBD1; cdr3_aa: CASRHRDRDATNEKLFF; cdr3_nt: TGTGCCAGCAGGCACCGGGACAGGGACGCAACTAATGAAAAACTGTTTTTT